Presented here are 16 T cell receptor beta chains from one specimen sequenced in a study of cytomegalovirus exposure and HLA in healthy donors (dated by TCRdb to about 2017). Libraries were made using the immunoSEQ multiplex PCR assay. TCRdb obtained this table from immuneACCESS and retained in-frame rearrangements with V and J assigned. These tables miss some clones; where compared with another copy, unresolved V genes account for less than half of the shortfall, and the remainder is unexplained. The sample records 150,000 to 200,000 clones, about 80% of which are singletons. The ten largest clones add up to approximately 3% of the sample. Sequenced: PBMCs. Every receptor here comes from a woman aged 18-35 years in good health and CMV-seropositive.

This clone has only one observation. J is TRBJ2-3 and V is TRBV5-1, with 8 positions matching TRBD2. V lost 3 bases and J lost 4; bases outside the gene matches: 7. The CDR3 has 15 residues. Germline-derived CDR1 and CDR2 are SGHRS and YFSETQ. The CDR3 sequence: CASSSLRGGSDTQYF. Written as DNA, the CDR3 is TGCGCCAGCAGCTCCCTCCGGGGGGGATCAGATACGCAGTATTTT.

The genes are TRBV6-6 and TRBJ1-1, with no clear D. CDR3 length equals 15 residues. V lost 5 bases and J lost 6, with 19 bases in between. Germline V CDR1 and CDR2: MNHNY, SVGAGI (reference sequence). CDR3 nucleotides: TGTGCCAGCAGTCTTACCCGGCCTGGGAGCGCTGAAGCTTTCTTT. It yields the protein CASSLTRPGSAEAFF.

This chain joins TRBV6-4 and TRBJ2-7, with 9 bases that match TRBD1. CDR1 is MRHNA and CDR2 is SNTAGT in the germline V gene. The CDR3 is 15 amino acids. With V trimmed by 1 base and J by 5 bases, 6 bases remained unmatched. This CDR3 is CASSDLPGQGHEQYF. The CDR3 DNA reads TGTGCCAGCAGTGACTTACCGGGACAGGGACACGAGCAGTACTTC.

V and J are TRBV7-8 and TRBJ2-5; 8 positions match TRBD2. Germline lookup yields CDR1 SGHVS and CDR2 FQNEAQ. The CDR3 contains 13 residues. With V trimmed by 5 bases and J by 7 bases, 6 bases remained unmatched. CDR3: CASSLRGGRTQYF. CDR3 in DNA: TGTGCCAGCAGCCTACGGGGGGGTCGGACCCAGTACTTC.

In DNA form, the CDR3 reads TGCGCCAGCAGCTTGAGCTTAGACAGGATCCGTAACTATAATTCACCCCTCCACTTT. Protein sequence: CASSLSLDRIRNYNSPLHF. This chain uses TRBV5-1 with TRBJ1-6; the D gene is possibly TRBD1 (6 bases). The CDR3 runs to 19 residues. V was clipped by 1 base and J by 3 bases, with 20 bases between them. Germline CDR1 SGHRS, CDR2 YFSETQ.

The table lists this clone with a count of one. The V gene is TRBV7-2, the J gene TRBJ2-2, with 8 positions matching TRBD1. The trim removed 4 bases at V and 6 bases at J, leaving 10 bases unmatched. CDR3 size: 16 residues. Germline V gene data show CDR1 as SGHTA and CDR2 as FQGNSA. The CDR3 DNA is TGTGCCAGCAGCTCGAGAGACAGGGGTTCTCCCGGGGAGCTGTTTTTT. Translating gives CASSSRDRGSPGELFF.

The chain has TRBV19 and TRBJ1-5, with 7 bases lining up with TRBD1. This CDR3 spans 15 amino acids. J was trimmed by 0 bases and V by 10 bases; bases with no gene match: 9. The germline gives CDR1 LNHDA, CDR2 SQIVND (reference sequence). This CDR3 reads CATAGTDHSNQPQHF. CDR3 DNA: TGTGCCACAGCCGGGACAGACCATAGCAATCAGCCCCAGCATTTT. Looking up the rest from reference TRBV19 and TRBJ1-5 gives the full variable domain: DGGITQSPKYLFRKEGQNVTLSCEQNLNHDAMYWYRQDPGQGLRLIYYSQIVNDFQKGDIAEGYSVSREKKESFPLTVTSAQKNPTAFYLCATAGTDHSNQPQHFGDGTRLSIL.

This chain uses TRBV27 with TRBJ1-1; 7 bases align to TRBD1. Germline CDR1 and CDR2: MNHEY and SMNVEV (reference sequence). The CDR3 runs 14 residues. V lost 1 base to trimming and J lost 3 bases; unmatched junction nucleotides: 2. The CDR3 DNA is TGTGCCAGCAGTTTATTAGACAGGGACACTGAAGCTTTCTTT. Its translation is CASSLLDRDTEAFF.

V and J are TRBV5-1 and TRBJ2-5; the match to TRBD2 covers 11 bases. The CDR3 is 15 residues long. Germline lookup yields CDR1 SGHRS and CDR2 YFSETQ. Germline trimming cut 4 bases from V and 4 bases from J; bases unmatched to any gene: 6. Written as DNA, the CDR3 is TGCGCCAGCAGCCTCCATGGGACTAGCGGAGAGACCCAGTACTTC. Amino acids: CASSLHGTSGETQYF.

The rearrangement uses TRBV4-2 and TRBJ2-3; 12 positions agree with TRBD2. The CDR3 runs to 15 residues. Looked up from germline, CDR1 is LGHNA and CDR2 is YNFKEQ. Germline trimming cut 1 base from V and 9 bases from J; bases unmatched to any gene: 5. The chain's CDR3 is CASSQASGGVATQYF. The CDR3 DNA reads as TGTGCCAGCAGCCAAGCTAGCGGGGGGGTCGCCACGCAGTATTTT.

The V and J genes are TRBV5-4 and TRBJ2-3; a possible D gene is TRBD1 (7 bases). Trimming removed 1 base at V and 1 base at J, with 10 bases between. Looked up from germline, CDR1 is SGHNT and CDR2 is YYREEE (reference sequence). This CDR3 comprises 15 residues. In DNA form, the CDR3 reads TGTGCCAGCAGCTTGCAGGGGGGCGGCACAGATACGCAGTATTTT. Protein product: CASSLQGGGTDTQYF.

The chain recombines TRBV7-2 with TRBJ2-1; the D is unclear. V shed 3 bases and J shed 5 bases, with 17 bases lying between them. Germline loops: CDR1 SGHTA, CDR2 FQGNSA. This CDR3 is 16 amino acids long. CDR3: CASSFLALSHHNEQFF. CDR3 DNA sequence: TGTGCCAGCAGCTTCTTAGCACTGTCCCACCACAATGAGCAGTTCTTC.

The chain recombines TRBV4-2 with TRBJ2-2, with 9 nucleotides matching TRBD2. V lost 0 bases and J lost 0; bases outside the gene matches: 5. Germline V gene lookup returns CDR1 LGHNA and CDR2 YNFKEQ. There are 18 residues in the CDR3. The CDR3: CASSQELRLAANTGELFF. The CDR3 DNA sequence: TGTGCCAGCAGCCAAGAACTGAGACTAGCGGCGAACACCGGGGAGCTGTTTTTT.

This rearrangement joins TRBV9 to TRBJ1-2; D might be TRBD1 (5 bases). The CDR3 sequence is 14 residues long. V lost 4 bases to trimming and J lost 3 bases, with 13 bases between them. Germline CDR1 SGDLS, CDR2 YYNGEE. As DNA, the CDR3 is TGTGCCAGCAGCACCCGGGGAGGGGACTATGGCTACACCTTC. Encoded protein: CASSTRGGDYGYTF.

This chain joins TRBV5-4 and TRBJ2-2, with 7 bases that match TRBD2. Germline CDR1 reads SGHNT; CDR2 reads YYREEE (reference sequence). Trimming at V came to 2 bases and at J to 2 bases, leaving 6 bases not matched to a gene. The CDR3 length is 16 residues. CDR3 sequence reads: CASSFGRGTNTGELFF. The CDR3 DNA reads as TGTGCCAGCAGCTTTGGGCGGGGGACCAACACCGGGGAGCTGTTTTTT.

The V and J genes are TRBV5-1 and TRBJ1-1; D is possibly TRBD1 (5 bases). CDR3 length: 13 residues. Trimming removed 5 bases at V and 11 bases at J, with 19 bases between. The germline CDR1 and CDR2 sequences are SGHRS and YFSETQ. CDR3 in DNA: TGCGCCAGCAGGCGGCCGGGGGTGGAATTGGCTTTCTTT. Translating it yields CASRRPGVELAFF.